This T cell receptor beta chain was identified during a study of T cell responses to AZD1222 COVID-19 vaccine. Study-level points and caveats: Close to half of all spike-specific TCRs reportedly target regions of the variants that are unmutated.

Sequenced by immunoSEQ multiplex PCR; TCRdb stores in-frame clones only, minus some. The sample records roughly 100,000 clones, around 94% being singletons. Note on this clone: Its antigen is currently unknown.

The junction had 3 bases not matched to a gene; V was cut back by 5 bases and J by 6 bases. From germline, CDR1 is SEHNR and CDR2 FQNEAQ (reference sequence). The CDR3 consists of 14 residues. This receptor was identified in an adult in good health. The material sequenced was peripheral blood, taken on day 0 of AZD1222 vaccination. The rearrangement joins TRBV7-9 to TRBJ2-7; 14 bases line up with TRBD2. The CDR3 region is CASSPGTSGGEQYF. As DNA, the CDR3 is TGTGCCAGCAGCCCGGGGACTAGCGGGGGCGAGCAGTACTTC.